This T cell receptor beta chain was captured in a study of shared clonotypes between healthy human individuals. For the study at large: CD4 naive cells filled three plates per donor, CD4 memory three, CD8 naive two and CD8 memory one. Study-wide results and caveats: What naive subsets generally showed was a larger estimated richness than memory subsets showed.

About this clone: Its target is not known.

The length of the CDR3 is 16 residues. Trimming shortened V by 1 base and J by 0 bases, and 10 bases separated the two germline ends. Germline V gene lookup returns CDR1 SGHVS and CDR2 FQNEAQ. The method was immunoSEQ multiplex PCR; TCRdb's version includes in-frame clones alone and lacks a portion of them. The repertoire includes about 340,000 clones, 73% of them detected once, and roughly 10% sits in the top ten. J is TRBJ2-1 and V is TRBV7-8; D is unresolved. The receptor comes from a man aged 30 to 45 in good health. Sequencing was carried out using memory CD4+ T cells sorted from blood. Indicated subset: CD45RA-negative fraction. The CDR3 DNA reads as TGTGCCAGCAGCTTAGTTGTAGTGAGCTCCTACAATGAGCAGTTCTTC. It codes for CASSLVVVSSYNEQFF.